The 2 T cell receptor beta chains listed next were all sequenced from one sample in a study of blood T cell repertoires in COVID-19. Here immunoSEQ multiplex PCR was the method, and the copy in TCRdb shows in-frame clones only, minus some. This sample has hundreds of thousands of clones, with about 89% found just once. The sample consisted of PBMCs or T cells enriched from blood (not recorded which). The receptors were gathered from a woman between 40 and 50 years old who had recovered from COVID-19.

This clone was found once. The chain couples TRBV12-3 or TRBV12-4 to TRBJ2-5, with a possible D match to TRBD1 (5 bases). Trimming removed 1 base from V and 9 bases from J, with 12 bases in between. The CDR3 runs 13 residues. For the CDR3, the DNA is TGTGCCAGCAGTTTAGAGGGCGAAGGGGCCCAGTACTTC. Encoded protein: CASSLEGEGAQYF.

V is TRBV27 and J is TRBJ2-5, with 10 bases that match TRBD2. In germline, CDR1 is MNHEY, CDR2 SMNVEV (reference sequence). V trimming: 3 bases; J trimming: 6 bases; junction bases outside the gene matches: 4. This CDR3 region has 14 residues. The DNA for the CDR3 is TGTGCCAGCAGTTTGGGACTAGCGCCGAAGACCCAGTACTTC. Translated, it gives CASSLGLAPKTQYF.